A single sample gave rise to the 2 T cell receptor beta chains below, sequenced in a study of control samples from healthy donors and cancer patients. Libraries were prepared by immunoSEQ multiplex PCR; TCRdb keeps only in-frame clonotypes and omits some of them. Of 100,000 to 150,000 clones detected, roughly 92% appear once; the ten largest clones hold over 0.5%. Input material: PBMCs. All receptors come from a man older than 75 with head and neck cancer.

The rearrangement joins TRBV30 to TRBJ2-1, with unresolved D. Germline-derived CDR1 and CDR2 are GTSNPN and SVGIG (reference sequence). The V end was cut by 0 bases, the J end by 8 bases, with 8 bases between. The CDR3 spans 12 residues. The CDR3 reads CAWSVQRYEQFF. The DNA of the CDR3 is TGTGCCTGGAGTGTACAGCGCTATGAGCAGTTCTTC. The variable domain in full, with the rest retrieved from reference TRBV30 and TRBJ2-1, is SQTIHQWPATLVQPVGSPLSLECTVEGTSNPNLYWYRQAAGRGLQLLFYSVGIGQISSEVPQNLSASRPQDRQFILSSKKLLLSDSGFYLCAWSVQRYEQFFGPGTRLTVL.

The CDR3 is CASRPGLSGNTIYF. CDR3 bases: TGTGCCAGCAGGCCAGGTCTCTCTGGAAACACCATATATTTT. The J gene is TRBJ1-3, the V gene TRBV5-6, with unresolved D. Trimming took off 5 bases at V and 0 bases at J, with 9 bases between the two ends. This CDR3 region has 14 residues. Germline-derived CDR1 and CDR2 are SGHDT and YYEEEE. The whole variable domain, remainder taken from reference TRBV5-6 and TRBJ1-3, is DAGVTQSPTHLIKTRGQQVTLRCSPKSGHDTVSWYQQALGQGPQFIFQYYEEEERQRGNFPDRFSGHQFPNYSSELNVNALLLGDSALYLCASRPGLSGNTIYFGEGSWLTVV.